Here is one TCR beta chain with its context. Germline values: CDR1 SGHVS, CDR2 FNYEAQ. The CDR3 consists of 9 residues. The sample belongs to a study of blood T cell repertoires in COVID-19. For the study at large: From the United States, Italy and Spain came samples of acute and convalescent COVID-19. T cells, B-cell-depleted T cells, or PBMCs provided the cDNA or gDNA that served as material.

Authors' data handling: Cell counts per sample came from amplifying reference gene primers. TCRdb keeps only in-frame clones here, not all; method: immunoSEQ multiplex PCR. V, J and clone size are taken as reported in that table, and D and trimming were inferred from the DNA itself. This table holds some 270,000 clones, 80% to 90% found once. This sequence joins TRBV7-6 and TRBJ1-1, with a possible D match to TRBD1 (5 bases). The sequenced sample was peripheral blood. The TCR originated in a woman in her sixties or seventies with acute or convalescent COVID-19. CDR3 nucleotide sequence: TGTGCAGTAGGGGTTGAAGCTTTCTTT. As protein: CAVGVEAFF.